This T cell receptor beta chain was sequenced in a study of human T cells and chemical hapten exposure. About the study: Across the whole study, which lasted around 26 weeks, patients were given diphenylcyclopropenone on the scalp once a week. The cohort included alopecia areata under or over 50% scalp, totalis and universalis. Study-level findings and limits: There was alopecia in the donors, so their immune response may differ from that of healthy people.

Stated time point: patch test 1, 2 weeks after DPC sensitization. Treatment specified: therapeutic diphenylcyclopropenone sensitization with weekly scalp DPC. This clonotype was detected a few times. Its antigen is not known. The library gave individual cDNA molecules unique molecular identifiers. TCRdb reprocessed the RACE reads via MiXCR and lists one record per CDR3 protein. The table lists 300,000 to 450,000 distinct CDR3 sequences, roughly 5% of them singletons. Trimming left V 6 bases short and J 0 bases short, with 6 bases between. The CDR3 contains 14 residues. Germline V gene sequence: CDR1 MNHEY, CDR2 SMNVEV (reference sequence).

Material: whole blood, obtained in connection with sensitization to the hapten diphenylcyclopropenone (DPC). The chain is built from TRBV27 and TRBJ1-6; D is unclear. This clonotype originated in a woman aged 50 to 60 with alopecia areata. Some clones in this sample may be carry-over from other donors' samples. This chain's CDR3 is CASRVSSYNSPLHF. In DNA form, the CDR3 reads TGTGCCAGCAGAGTGAGCTCCTATAATTCACCCCTCCACTTT.